Reported below is one T cell receptor beta chain. Germline V gene data show CDR1 as MDHEN and CDR2 as SYDVKM. V lost 5 bases and J lost 0, with 14 bases in between. CDR3 length: 15 amino acids. This entry belongs to a study of blood T cell repertoires in COVID-19. The overall study: PBMCs, B-cell-depleted T cells, or T cells provided the cDNA or gDNA that made up the material.

Per the original data handling: Reference gene primer amplification gave estimated nucleated cell counts. Using immunoSEQ multiplex PCR, the repertoire was profiled, and TCRdb retains in-frame clones only, with some absent. V and J calls and clone size are as listed in that table; D and trimming were resolved from the DNA. The sample includes about 240,000 clones, more than 70% seen only once; the top ten take 12%. The genes are TRBV28 and TRBJ2-7, with D perhaps TRBD1 (6 bases). The sample comprised peripheral blood. The clonotype comes from a man of 80 years or more with acute or convalescent COVID-19. CDR3 nucleotide sequence: TGTGCCAGCAGTGAAGCACAGGGTGGCTCCTACGAGCAGTACTTC. Translated: CASSEAQGGSYEQYF.